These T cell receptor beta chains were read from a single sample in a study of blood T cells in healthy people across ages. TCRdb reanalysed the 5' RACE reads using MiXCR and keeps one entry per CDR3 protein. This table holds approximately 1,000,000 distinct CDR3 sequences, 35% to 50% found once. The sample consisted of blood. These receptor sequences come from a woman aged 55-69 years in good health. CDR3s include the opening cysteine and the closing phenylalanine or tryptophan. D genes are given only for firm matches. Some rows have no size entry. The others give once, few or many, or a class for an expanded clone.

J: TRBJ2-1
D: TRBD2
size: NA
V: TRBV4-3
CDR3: CASSQDIASGTLQFF
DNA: TGCGCCAGCAGCCAAGATATAGCTAGCGGGACCCTTCAGTTCTTC

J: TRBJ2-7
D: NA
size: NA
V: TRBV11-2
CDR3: CASSLERGSEQYF
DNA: TGTGCCAGCAGCTTAGAACGTGGCTCCGAGCAGTACTTC

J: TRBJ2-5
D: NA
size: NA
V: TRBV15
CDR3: CATSRGGKGTQYF
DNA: TGTGCCACCAGCAGAGGAGGGAAAGGGACCCAGTACTTC

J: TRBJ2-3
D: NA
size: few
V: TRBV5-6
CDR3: CASSLRAQDTQYF
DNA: TGTGCCAGCAGCTTGAGGGCACAGGATACGCAGTATTTT

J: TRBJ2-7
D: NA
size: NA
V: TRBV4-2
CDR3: CASSQELVATPREQYF
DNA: TGTGCCAGCAGCCAAGAGCTGGTGGCTACTCCCCGCGAGCAGTACTTC

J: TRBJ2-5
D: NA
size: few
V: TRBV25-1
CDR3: CATTPDGWAQFAFQETQYF
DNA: TGTGCCACGACCCCGGACGGATGGGCCCAGTTTGCCTTCCAAGAGACCCAGTACTTC

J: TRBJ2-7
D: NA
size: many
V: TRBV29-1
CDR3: CSVRDQSDEQYF
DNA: TGCAGCGTACGAGACCAGTCGGACGAGCAGTACTTC

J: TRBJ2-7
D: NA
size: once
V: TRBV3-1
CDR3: CASSYRDKLSYEQYF
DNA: TGTGCCAGCAGCTACCGGGACAAACTCTCCTACGAGCAGTACTTC

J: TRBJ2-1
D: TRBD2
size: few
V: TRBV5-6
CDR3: CASSLEQRVAGAPGYNEQFF
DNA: TGTGCCAGCAGCTTGGAACAGCGGGTAGCGGGAGCCCCGGGCTACAATGAGCAGTTCTTC

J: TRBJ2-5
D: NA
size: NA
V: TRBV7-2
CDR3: CASSFSFNEQYF
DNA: TGTGCCAGCAGCTTCAGTTTTAATGAGCAGTACTTC

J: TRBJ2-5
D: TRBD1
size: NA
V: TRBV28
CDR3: CASSHRQGVQETQYF
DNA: TGTGCCAGCAGCCACAGACAGGGGGTACAAGAGACCCAGTACTTC

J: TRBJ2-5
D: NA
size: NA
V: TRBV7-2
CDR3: CASSAKDGETQYF
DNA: TGTGCCAGCAGCGCTAAGGACGGGGAGACCCAGTACTTC

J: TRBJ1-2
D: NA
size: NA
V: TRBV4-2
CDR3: CASSQPDTYGYTF
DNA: TGTGCCAGCAGCCAACCCGACACCTATGGCTACACCTTC

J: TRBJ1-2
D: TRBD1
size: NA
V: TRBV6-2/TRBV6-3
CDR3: CASSYSKTGYSHGYTF
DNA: TGTGCCAGCAGTTACTCCAAGACAGGGTACAGCCATGGTTACACCTTC

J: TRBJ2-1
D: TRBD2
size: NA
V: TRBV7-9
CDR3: CASRSVGGFWNEQFF
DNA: TGTGCCAGCCGCTCCGTGGGGGGGTTCTGGAATGAGCAGTTCTTC

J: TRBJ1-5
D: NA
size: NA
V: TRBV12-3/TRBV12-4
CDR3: CASSLSRTGSVHSPQHF
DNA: TGTGCCAGCAGTTTATCTCGTACAGGGAGCGTCCATTCTCCCCAGCATTTT

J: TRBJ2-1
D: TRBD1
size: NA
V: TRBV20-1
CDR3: CSRDRGSYNEQFF
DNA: TGCAGCCGGGACAGGGGGTCCTACAATGAGCAGTTCTTC

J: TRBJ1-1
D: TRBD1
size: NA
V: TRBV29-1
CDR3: CSARGLNRGYTEAFF
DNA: TGCAGCGCCAGAGGTTTAAACAGGGGGTACACTGAAGCTTTCTTT

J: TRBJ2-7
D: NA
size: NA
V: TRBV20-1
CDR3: CSASEGSDYEQYF
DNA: TGCAGTGCCAGCGAGGGGAGCGACTACGAGCAGTACTTC

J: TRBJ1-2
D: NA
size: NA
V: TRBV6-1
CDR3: CASSEDSPPRYGYTF
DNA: TGTGCCAGCAGTGAAGACAGTCCCCCTCGCTATGGCTACACCTTC

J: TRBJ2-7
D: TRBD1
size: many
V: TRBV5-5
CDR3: CASSKSGTGSYEQYF
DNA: TGTGCCAGCAGCAAATCCGGGACAGGGTCCTACGAGCAGTACTTC

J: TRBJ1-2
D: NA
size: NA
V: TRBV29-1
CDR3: CSVEGWGTSNYGYTF
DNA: TGCAGCGTTGAAGGGTGGGGGACATCTAACTATGGCTACACCTTC

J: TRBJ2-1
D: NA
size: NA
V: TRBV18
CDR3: CASSPSPGRYNEQFF
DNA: TGTGCCAGCTCACCATCCCCAGGGAGATACAATGAGCAGTTCTTC

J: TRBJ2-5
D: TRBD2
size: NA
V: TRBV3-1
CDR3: CASSYPPHSLGGETQYF
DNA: TGTGCCAGCAGCTACCCACCGCATAGTCTGGGAGGGGAGACCCAGTACTTC

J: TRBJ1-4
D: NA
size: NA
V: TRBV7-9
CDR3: CASSSLRDREKLFF
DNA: TGTGCCAGCAGCTCTTTAAGGGATCGGGAAAAACTGTTTTTT

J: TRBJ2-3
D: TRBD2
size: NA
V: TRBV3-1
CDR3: CASSLTAGTSGSEYF
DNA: TGTGCCAGCAGCCTCACCGCCGGGACTAGCGGGAGTGAGTATTTT

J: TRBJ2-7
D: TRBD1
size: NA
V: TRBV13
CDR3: CASTTGEIYEQYF
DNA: TGTGCCAGCACAACAGGGGAAATCTACGAGCAGTACTTC

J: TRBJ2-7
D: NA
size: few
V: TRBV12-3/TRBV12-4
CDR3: CASSRQVYEQYF
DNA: TGTGCCAGCAGCCGACAGGTCTACGAGCAGTACTTC